This T cell receptor beta chain was found in a study of early T cells in non-severe SARS-CoV-2 infection. Unique molecular identifiers (one per individual cDNA molecule) were attached. TCRdb used MiXCR to reprocess the 5' RACE reads, holding one entry per CDR3 protein. The sample contains some 82,000 distinct CDR3 sequences, approximately 12% of which appear only once. Study-wide results and limits: Sequences matched to VDJdb favored anti-spike CD8 responses, while private and CD4 specificities were missed.

The CDR3 loop spans 14 amino acids. V gave up 1 base and J gave up 6 bases, with 13 bases separating them. The germline gives CDR1 SGHTA, CDR2 FQGTGA. To note about this clonotype: Antigen specificity is unknown.

This chain joins TRBV7-3 and TRBJ2-7; D unresolved. The specimen was whole blood, collected at baseline. The TCR originated in an adult who was a healthcare worker with PCR-confirmed SARS-CoV-2 infection or an uninfected control (not recorded which). DNA for the CDR3: TGTGCCAGCAGCTTAAGTCGACTCGGCTCCGAGCAGTACTTC. It codes for CASSLSRLGSEQYF. The full variable domain, completed using reference TRBV7-3 and TRBJ2-7, is GAGVSQTPSNKVTEKGKYVELRCDPISGHTALYWYRQSLGQGPEFLIYFQGTGAADDSGLPNDRFFAVRPEGSVSTLKIQRTERGDSAVYLCASSLSRLGSEQYFGPGTRLTVT.